One sample yielded the 5 T cell receptor beta chains listed below, sequenced in a study of early T cells in non-severe SARS-CoV-2 infection. One entry per CDR3 protein, called by TCRdb with MiXCR from the 5' RACE reads. The sample has some 39,000 distinct CDR3 sequences, almost 7.5% seen once. Sequencing was carried out using whole blood. These receptors originate from an adult who was a healthcare worker with PCR-confirmed SARS-CoV-2 infection or an uninfected control (not recorded which).

This chain uses TRBV6-1 with TRBJ2-6, with 10 bases that match TRBD1. V gave up 7 bases and J gave up 2 bases; unmatched junction bases: 2. The germline V gene encodes CDR1 MNHNS and CDR2 SASEGT. The CDR3 loop spans 15 amino acids. The CDR3 sequence is CASKTGGAGANVLTF. The CDR3 nucleotides are TGTGCCAGCAAGACAGGGGGCGCTGGGGCCAACGTCCTGACTTTC.

This clonotype was seen a handful of times. V is TRBV3-1 and J is TRBJ2-2; 7 bases are a match to TRBD2. CDR1 and CDR2 from the germline V gene are LGHDT and YNNKEL (reference sequence). The length of the CDR3 is 14 residues. Trimming cost V 0 bases and J 5 bases; bases outside gene matches: 0. CDR3 in DNA: TGTGCCAGCAGCCAAGAGGGGGGGACCGGGGAGCTGTTTTTT. This gives the protein CASSQEGGTGELFF.

V is TRBV10-3 and J is TRBJ2-7; D not certain. The ends were cut back, 0 bases at V and 4 bases at J, with 4 bases in the middle. The length of the CDR3 is 12 residues. The germline gives CDR1 ENHRY, CDR2 SYGVKD. DNA for the CDR3: TGTGCCATCAGTGAGTCGTGGTACGAGCAGTACTTC. Its translation: CAISESWYEQYF.

This clonotype was counted only a few times. The CDR3 DNA follows: TGTGCCAGAAGCTTACACGGGACAGGGGGCAACGAGCAGTACTTC. Its protein product is CARSLHGTGGNEQYF. This chain uses TRBV5-3 with TRBJ2-7; 12 bases match TRBD1. TRBV5-3 is filed as an ORF, its function uncertain. J lost 5 bases, V lost 2 bases, and 5 bases had no gene match. The CDR3 extends over 15 amino acids.

This clonotype was recorded at least ten times. The V and J genes are TRBV6-5 and TRBJ2-2; D unresolved. V dropped 2 bases and J dropped 0 bases, with 7 bases sitting between them. The CDR3 loop spans 15 amino acids. Germline V gives CDR1 MNHEY, CDR2 SVGAGI. CDR3 loop: CASSYQPSNTGELFF. DNA for the CDR3: TGTGCCAGCAGTTACCAGCCATCGAACACCGGGGAGCTGTTTTTT.